This T cell receptor beta chain was observed in a study of human T cells and chemical hapten exposure. Germline V gene data show CDR1 as SGHDN and CDR2 as FVKESK. CDR3 size: 10 residues. Trimming pared 8 bases from V and 5 bases from J, leaving 4 bases between. TCRdb reanalysed the RACE reads using MiXCR and keeps one entry per CDR3 protein. The sample records about 260,000 distinct CDR3 sequences, approximately 8.4% being singletons. Time point noted: pre-sensitization, week 0. As to treatment: therapeutic diphenylcyclopropenone sensitization with weekly scalp DPC. The sequencing used whole blood, collected in connection with sensitization to the hapten diphenylcyclopropenone (DPC). The chain combines TRBV14 with TRBJ2-1; D uncertain. This sequence originates from a woman in her thirties or forties with alopecia areata. Some clones in this sample may be carry-over from other donors' samples. CDR3 nucleotide sequence: TGTGCCAGCGGCAACAATGAGCAGTTCTTC. This sequence encodes CASGNNEQFF.